Each of the 20 T cell receptor beta chains below was sequenced from the same sample in a study of blood T cells in healthy people across ages. A second PCR, run for about 6 to 12 cycles, used a sample-barcoded 5' primer plus a J-beta primer mix. MiXCR, applied by TCRdb to the 5' RACE reads, yields one record per CDR3 protein. The sample includes about 1.8 million distinct CDR3 sequences, about 50% seen only once; the top ten take over 2%. Sequencing was carried out using blood. These TCRs come from a woman in her thirties or forties in good health.

The rearrangement uses TRBV13 and TRBJ2-3; TRBD2 aligns across 7 bases. From germline, CDR1 is PRHDT and CDR2 FYEKMQ (reference sequence). V shed 0 bases and J 1 base; nucleotides not matched to a gene: 10. The length of the CDR3 is 18 residues. The CDR3 loop is CASSLGLTGEGGTDTQYF. The CDR3 region has the DNA TGTGCCAGCAGCTTAGGCCTGACGGGGGAGGGTGGCACAGATACGCAGTATTTT.

J is TRBJ2-1 and V is TRBV28; D gene uncertain. The DNA end is more similar to TRBJ2-7, so the J call may be wrong. The CDR3 has 12 residues. Germline CDR1 reads MDHEN; CDR2 reads SYDVKM. The CDR3 spells CASSDAYNEQYF. DNA for the CDR3: TGTGCCAGCTCGGACGCCTACAATGAGCAGTACTTC.

This clonotype appeared a few times. V gene TRBV9 combines with J gene TRBJ1-2; 12 positions match TRBD1. Trimming at V came to 0 bases and at J to 7 bases, leaving 4 bases not matched to a gene. This CDR3 has 15 amino acids. Germline V gene lookup returns CDR1 SGDLS and CDR2 YYNGEE. As DNA, the CDR3 is TGTGCCAGCAGCGTAGGTGGGACAGGGGGCGTTGGCTACACCTTC. Protein product: CASSVGGTGGVGYTF.

This clonotype was seen only a few times. A read error may account for a junction end that differs from germline. This chain uses TRBV7-2 with TRBJ2-3; D perhaps matches TRBD2 (5 bases). CDR1 and CDR2 (germline): SGHTA, FQGNSA. CDR3 length equals 15 residues. CDR3 sequence reads: CASSDILRSRDTRYF. CDR3 coding DNA: TGTGCCAGCAGCGATATTCTGAGGTCACGGGATACGCGGTATTTT.

This chain links TRBV11-2 with TRBJ2-2, with unresolved D. Trimming took off 1 base at V and 10 bases at J, with 13 bases between the two ends. Per the germline V gene, CDR1 is SGHAT and CDR2 is FQNNGV. CDR3 length: 14 residues. In DNA form, the CDR3 reads TGTGCCAGCAGCTTAGTGGACGCCGTTCCGGAGCTGTTTTTT. This translates into CASSLVDAVPELFF.

This chain joins TRBV4-3 and TRBJ2-1, with 9 nucleotides matching TRBD2. The CDR3 has 19 amino acids. Germline CDR1 and CDR2: LGHNA and YSLEER. The V segment lost 0 bases and the J segment 9 bases; nucleotides outside the gene matches: 18. The CDR3 protein is CASSQDRALAGGVGGEQFF. The CDR3 DNA is TGCGCCAGCAGCCAAGATAGAGCACTAGCGGGTGGGGTTGGGGGTGAGCAGTTCTTC.

This clonotype was seen at least ten times. The junction differs from germline at one of its ends, possibly a read error. J is TRBJ2-3 and V is TRBV4-3; 10 nucleotides align to TRBD1. The CDR3 length is 14 residues. The germline V gene encodes CDR1 LGHNA and CDR2 YSLEER. In DNA, the CDR3 is TGTGCCAGCAGCCCCGGGACAGGGGCAGATACGCAGTATTTT. It encodes CASSPGTGADTQYF.

This clonotype was seen a handful of times. The genes are TRBV7-2 and TRBJ2-1; no clear D gene. Germline V gene data show CDR1 as SGHTA and CDR2 as FQGNSA. CDR3 length: 13 amino acids. Trimming left V 5 bases short and J 7 bases short, with 12 bases between. The DNA for the CDR3 is TGTGCCAGCAGCCTCCTACTCTTGAATGAGCAGTTCTTC. It is translated as CASSLLLLNEQFF.

This rearrangement joins TRBV28 to TRBJ1-2; D remains ambiguous. Germline V gene lookup returns CDR1 MDHEN and CDR2 SYDVKM. Trimming cost V 5 bases and J 5 bases, with 12 bases left between them. The CDR3 runs to 13 residues. CDR3 sequence reads: CASSDNPGYGYTF. The CDR3 DNA sequence: TGTGCCAGCAGTGATAACCCGGGATATGGCTACACCTTC.

This clonotype turned up a few times. The chain carries TRBV27 and TRBJ2-3; D possibly corresponds to TRBD2 (6 bases). The CDR3 covers 20 residues. With 2 bases removed from V and 0 bases from J, the gap between germline ends came to 24 bases. The germline V gene has CDR1 MNHEY and CDR2 SMNVEV (reference sequence). In nucleotides, the CDR3 is TGTGCCAGCAGTTTAGTCCAGACTCCGACTGAGGGGACTAGCACAGATACGCAGTATTTT. It translates to CASSLVQTPTEGTSTDTQYF.

V is TRBV5-1 and J is TRBJ2-1; maybe TRBD2 (6 bases). The V and J ends lost 3 bases and 6 bases respectively, with 16 bases between them. The CDR3 length is 15 residues. Germline V lookup: CDR1 SGHRS, CDR2 YFSETQ. In nucleotides, the CDR3 is TGCGCCAGCAGCTCGGAGGTTAGCGGCCGCAATGAGCAGTTCTTC. Residues: CASSSEVSGRNEQFF.

The genes are TRBV6-2 or TRBV6-3 and TRBJ2-5; D remains unclear. This CDR3 contains 13 residues. Germline CDR1 reads MNHEY; CDR2 reads SVGEGT. V lost 7 bases and J 5 bases, leaving 14 bases between the germline ends. The CDR3 DNA follows: TGTGCCAGCAAAGAGAGAAGACGGGAGACCCAGTACTTC. It translates to CASKERRRETQYF.

There are a few counts of this clonotype. J is TRBJ2-7 and V is TRBV7-2; 9 bases fit TRBD2. With 9 bases clipped from V and 5 bases from J, the junction kept 14 bases outside the gene matches. This CDR3 is built from 15 residues. Per germline, CDR1 SGHTA and CDR2 FQGNSA. In nucleotides, the CDR3 is TGTGCCAGTAGCCTAGTTTCGAGCGGGGGGAACGAGCAGTACTTC. Translated, it gives CASSLVSSGGNEQYF.

This clonotype has a handful of counts. V and J are TRBV6-2 or TRBV6-3 and TRBJ2-7; no clear D. The CDR3 runs to 15 residues. CDR1 is MNHEY and CDR2 is SVGEGT in the germline V gene. V was trimmed by 5 bases and J by 0 bases, leaving 14 bases between them. As DNA, the CDR3 is TGTGCCAGCAGTCCCAGACACCTCAGCTCCTACGAGCAGTACTTC. It specifies CASSPRHLSSYEQYF.

The chain carries TRBV4-3 and TRBJ1-1, with TRBD1 identical over 7 bases. Looked up from germline, CDR1 is LGHNA and CDR2 is YSLEER. V gave up 3 bases and J gave up 0 bases; unmatched junction bases: 4. This CDR3 has 15 residues. DNA of the CDR3: TGCGCCAGCAGCCACGGGGGACAGCTGAACACTGAAGCTTTCTTT. Its protein is CASSHGGQLNTEAFF.

The rearrangement links TRBV18 to TRBJ2-3; D uncertain. The germline CDR1 and CDR2 sequences are KGHSH and LQKENI. This CDR3 comprises 13 residues. With 3 bases removed from V and 7 bases from J, the gap between germline ends came to 11 bases. DNA for the CDR3: TGTGCCAGCTCACCCCGGGTTCAACATACGCAGTATTTT. Translation gives CASSPRVQHTQYF.

About this clonotype: Sequence at one end of the junction differs from germline and may be a read error. The chain combines TRBV7-7 with TRBJ2-1, with D tentatively TRBD1 (5 bases). The germline CDR1 and CDR2 sequences are SSHAT and FNYEAQ (reference sequence). The CDR3 is made up of 14 amino acids. The CDR3 spells CASSLVSGSVEQFF. DNA for the CDR3: TGTGCTAGCAGCTTAGTCTCAGGGTCGGTTGAGCAGTTCTTC.

This clonotype was counted only a few times. The rearrangement uses TRBV29-1 and TRBJ2-7; D gene ambiguous. The CDR3 is 13 amino acids. CDR1 is SQVTM and CDR2 is ANQGSEA in the germline V gene. V lost 1 base to trimming and J lost 2 bases, with 9 bases between them. Written as DNA, the CDR3 is TGCAGCGTTGAAGGTGCAAACACCTACGAGCAGTACTTC. This translates into CSVEGANTYEQYF.

In the case of this clonotype: A junction boundary mismatches the germline segment, possibly from a read error. The CDR3 sequence: CASSLASSGGQEIQYF. DNA for the CDR3: TGTGCCAGCAGCTTAGCCTCTAGCGGGGGCCAAGAGATCCAGTACTTC. The rearrangement links TRBV7-2 to TRBJ2-5, with 10 bases matching TRBD2. The V gene's germline CDR1 is SGHTA and CDR2 FQGNSA. CDR3 length: 16 amino acids.

The chain uses TRBV7-3 and TRBJ1-1, with TRBD1 matching 7 bases. The V and J ends lost 5 bases and 1 base, in that order; junction bases with no gene match: 4. CDR3 length equals 14 residues. Germline V gene sequence: CDR1 SGHTA, CDR2 FQGTGA. The CDR3, as DNA: TGTGCCAGCAGCAAGGGACAGTGGAACACTGAAGCTTTCTTT. Residues: CASSKGQWNTEAFF.